Following are 32 T cell receptor beta chains from one sample sequenced in a study of CD8 T cells in ankylosing spondylitis. TCRdb re-called the 5' RACE reads through MiXCR, storing one row per CDR3 protein. This sample carries around 300,000 distinct CDR3 sequences, roughly 10% of them seen once, and the ten largest clones take about 10%. Sequencing used blood, either unsorted or a sorted T cell fraction (not recorded which). All receptors come from a female donor with ankylosing spondylitis or in good health (not recorded which).

The table lists this clonotype with a few counts. The genes are TRBV12-3 or TRBV12-4 and TRBJ2-1, with 9 bases aligning to TRBD1. V dropped 6 bases and J dropped 2; count of bases not matched to a gene: 5. The CDR3 extends over 15 amino acids. CDR3 sequence (DNA): TGTGCCAGCAGCCAGACAGGGGGGGCCTACAATGAGCAGTTCTTC. This sequence encodes CASSQTGGAYNEQFF.

In this sample, this clonotype turned up many times. V usage is TRBV20-1 and J usage is TRBJ1-2; 7 nucleotides agree with TRBD1. The CDR3 runs 16 residues. With 2 bases clipped from V and 4 bases from J, the junction kept 13 bases outside the gene matches. Germline CDR1 and CDR2: DFQATT and SNEGSKA (reference sequence). CDR3 in DNA: TGCAGTGCTAGATCCCGGGACAGCCCGGGACTCTATGGCTACACCTTC. As protein: CSARSRDSPGLYGYTF.

In its sample, this clonotype was seen once. The chain recombines TRBV5-1 with TRBJ2-5; TRBD2 matches at 7 bases. Germline V gene sequence: CDR1 SGHRS, CDR2 YFSETQ. The CDR3 totals 14 residues. V lost 5 bases, J lost 0 bases, and 4 bases stayed unmatched. CDR3 nucleotide sequence: TGCGCCAGCAGTCTAGCGGCGTACCAAGAGACCCAGTACTTC. As protein: CASSLAAYQETQYF.

The chain carries TRBV18 and TRBJ1-3; the match to TRBD1 covers 7 bases. J gave up 0 bases and V 4 bases, and 3 bases lay outside the gene matches. The CDR3 covers 15 residues. CDR1 and CDR2 from the germline V gene are KGHSH and LQKENI. The CDR3 DNA reads TGTGCCAGCTCACTGGGACAGAACTCTGGAAACACCATATATTTT. Translation: CASSLGQNSGNTIYF.

The chain links TRBV5-1 to TRBJ1-1; 10 bases align to TRBD1. The CDR3 has 15 amino acids. Germline V lookup: CDR1 SGHRS, CDR2 YFSETQ. Trimming cost V 5 bases and J 6 bases; bases outside gene matches: 10. CDR3 nucleotides: TGCGCCAGCAGTTCGACCGGGACAGGGGTCTCTGAAGCTTTCTTT. This translates into CASSSTGTGVSEAFF. Full variable domain (missing parts from reference TRBV5-1 and TRBJ1-1): KAGVTQTPRYLIKTRGQQVTLSCSPISGHRSVSWYQQTPGQGLQFLFEYFSETQRNKGNFPGRFSGRQFSNSRSEMNVSTLELGDSALYLCASSSTGTGVSEAFFGQGTRLTVV.

The chain combines TRBV18 with TRBJ2-7; D not resolved. Germline lookup yields CDR1 KGHSH and CDR2 LQKENI. The CDR3 loop spans 13 amino acids. V lost 2 bases and J lost 4, with 9 bases in between. CDR3 residues: CASSPNPEYEQYF. The CDR3 nucleotides are TGTGCCAGCTCACCAAACCCGGAATACGAGCAGTACTTC.

This clonotype was observed a single time. The V call is TRBV12-3 or TRBV12-4, the J call TRBJ2-3, with D perhaps given as TRBD1 or TRBD2 (5 bases each). The V end lost 10 bases, the J end lost 2 bases, and 16 bases lay between the germline ends. CDR3 length: 14 amino acids. The CDR3 nucleotides read TGTGCCACCTCGTGGGACGGCAACACAGATACGCAGTATTTT. Amino acids: CATSWDGNTDTQYF.

This clonotype was observed a few times. The chain carries TRBV28 and TRBJ1-4; the D is unclear. The V end was cut by 2 bases, the J end by 4 bases, with 8 bases between. The CDR3 is made up of 14 amino acids. The germline V gene encodes CDR1 MDHEN and CDR2 SYDVKM. The CDR3 is CASSLATFNEKLFF. CDR3 in DNA: TGTGCCAGCAGTTTAGCCACCTTTAATGAAAAACTGTTTTTT.

This clonotype came up many times. The chain joins TRBV10-3 to TRBJ2-2, with TRBD2 matching 9 bases. Per the germline V gene, CDR1 is ENHRY and CDR2 is SYGVKD. The CDR3 sequence is 15 residues long. Trimming removed 6 bases from V and 0 bases from J; junction bases left unmatched: 2. This CDR3 is CAISLAGPNTGELFF. CDR3 bases: TGTGCCATCAGCCTAGCGGGGCCGAACACCGGGGAGCTGTTTTTT.

This clonotype was observed a handful of times. The rearrangement uses TRBV7-8 and TRBJ1-1; TRBD1 is a possible D gene (5 bases). This CDR3 is 14 amino acids long. Germline CDR1 reads SGHVS; CDR2 reads FQNEAQ. Between the trimmed V and J ends, which lost 5 bases and 1 base, there was a span of 11 bases. CDR3 loop: CASSLGDSNTEAFF. CDR3 nucleotide sequence: TGTGCCAGCAGCCTCGGGGACTCGAACACTGAAGCTTTCTTT.

This sequence joins TRBV10-3 and TRBJ1-4; 9 nucleotides line up with TRBD1. CDR3 length: 14 residues. After removal of 10 bases from V and 0 bases from J, the junction contained 3 bases not matched to a gene. The germline CDR1 and CDR2 sequences are ENHRY and SYGVKD. The CDR3 spells CASGQGSTNEKLFF. CDR3 coding DNA: TGTGCCAGCGGACAGGGGTCAACTAATGAAAAACTGTTTTTT.

This clonotype was seen many times. The genes are TRBV24-1 and TRBJ2-1; 8 bases line up with TRBD2. CDR1 is KGHDR and CDR2 is SFDVKD in the germline V gene. Losses at the gene ends were 4 bases for V and 7 bases for J; bases not matched to a gene: 14. CDR3 length: 17 residues. CDR3 DNA sequence: TGTGCCACCAGTGACCCCCTTGACGGGAGGGCCGGGAATGAGCAGTTCTTC. Its translation: CATSDPLDGRAGNEQFF.

This clonotype was seen many times. The chain has TRBV20-1 and TRBJ2-1, with 7 nucleotides matching TRBD1. Germline values: CDR1 DFQATT, CDR2 SNEGSKA (reference sequence). The CDR3 totals 13 residues. J gave up 4 bases and V 5 bases, and 5 bases lay outside the gene matches. The CDR3 spells CSAPGDSYNEQFF. DNA of the CDR3: TGCAGTGCTCCCGGGGACAGTTACAATGAGCAGTTCTTC.

Many counts were recorded for this clonotype. This chain joins TRBV2 and TRBJ2-2; TRBD1 is a possible D gene (5 bases). Trimming took off 1 base at V and 2 bases at J, with 8 bases between the two ends. Germline assignment: CDR1 SNHLY and CDR2 FYNNEI. The CDR3 covers 15 residues. The CDR3 sequence is CASSEVWTNTGELFF. In DNA form, the CDR3 reads TGTGCCAGCAGTGAAGTCTGGACAAACACCGGGGAGCTGTTTTTT.

The table lists this clonotype with many counts. CDR3 residues: CASSKRTNTEAFF. As DNA, the CDR3 is TGTGCCAGCAGCAAACGGACGAACACTGAAGCTTTCTTT. The rearrangement uses TRBV5-4 and TRBJ1-1; D uncertain. Germline CDR1 SGHNT, CDR2 YYREEE (reference sequence). Trimming stripped 4 bases from V and 1 base from J, with 8 bases between. The CDR3 spans 13 residues.

As regards this clonotype: One base away lies a much larger clone, so this may be a sequencing read error. This rearrangement joins TRBV29-1 to TRBJ2-2; no clear D. Germline lookup yields CDR1 SQVTM and CDR2 ANQGSEA. The V end lost 4 bases, the J end lost 7 bases, and 10 bases lay between the germline ends. This CDR3 contains 12 residues. Here the CDR3 DNA reads TGCAGCGTTGCGGTGGCAAACGGGGAGCTGTTTTTT. Residues: CSVAVANGELFF.

This sequence joins TRBV14 and TRBJ1-2, with unresolved D. The germline gives CDR1 SGHDN, CDR2 FVKESK. The CDR3 contains 14 residues. V was shortened by 5 bases and J by 1 base, with 11 bases between the two germline ends. In DNA, the CDR3 is TGTGCCAGCAGCTCACGACTCGGTAACTATGGCTACACCTTC. It encodes CASSSRLGNYGYTF.

This clonotype has a count of ten or more. V usage is TRBV7-2 and J usage is TRBJ2-3; D is unresolved. The V end lost 2 bases, the J end lost 5 bases, and 11 bases lay between the germline ends. Germline V gene data show CDR1 as SGHTA and CDR2 as FQGNSA. The CDR3 contains 14 residues. CDR3: CASSLNGYRDTQYF. The CDR3 DNA sequence: TGTGCCAGCAGCTTAAACGGATATCGAGATACGCAGTATTTT.

This clonotype showed up many times. The V and J genes are TRBV10-3 and TRBJ2-1, with 8 bases matching TRBD2. CDR3 length: 15 amino acids. Germline V gene lookup returns CDR1 ENHRY and CDR2 SYGVKD. V was clipped by 5 bases and J by 4 bases; unmatched bases: 7. The CDR3 nucleotides are TGTGCCATCAGTCTCACTAGCGGAATTTACAATGAGCAGTTCTTC. Protein: CAISLTSGIYNEQFF.

The chain links TRBV7-3 to TRBJ2-1, with 7 bases identical to TRBD2. V dropped 5 bases and J dropped 5; count of bases not matched to a gene: 15. The germline CDR1 and CDR2 sequences are SGHTA and FQGTGA. This CDR3 comprises 17 residues. This chain's CDR3 is CASSPFFSGGKHNEQFF. CDR3 nucleotide sequence: TGTGCCAGCAGCCCGTTCTTCTCGGGGGGAAAACACAATGAGCAGTTCTTC.

Many counts were recorded for this clonotype. V gene TRBV10-3 combines with J gene TRBJ1-1; TRBD1 is a possible D gene (5 bases). Trimming took 5 bases from V and 1 from J, leaving 14 bases between them. CDR1 and CDR2 (germline): ENHRY, SYGVKD. The CDR3 consists of 15 residues. CDR3 protein: CAISKNRGPNTEAFF. Here the CDR3 DNA reads TGTGCCATCAGTAAGAATCGGGGCCCGAACACTGAAGCTTTCTTT.

The chain uses TRBV28 and TRBJ2-7; D perhaps matches TRBD1 (6 bases). V gave up 7 bases and J gave up 6 bases, with 22 bases separating them. The CDR3 spans 15 residues. Germline lookup yields CDR1 MDHEN and CDR2 SYDVKM. CDR3 protein: CASTMGTGLLSEQYF. The CDR3 region has the DNA TGTGCCAGCACCATGGGAACAGGGCTCCTTTCCGAGCAGTACTTC. The entire variable domain, with the rest obtained from reference TRBV28 and TRBJ2-7, is as follows: DVKVTQSSRYLVKRTGEKVFLECVQDMDHENMFWYRQDPGLGLRLIYFSYDVKMKEKGDIPEGYSVSREKKERFSLILESASTNQTSMYLCASTMGTGLLSEQYFGPGTRLTVT.

This clonotype has ten or more counts. This sequence joins TRBV6-2 or TRBV6-3 and TRBJ2-7; D might be TRBD2 (6 bases). Trimming left V 2 bases short and J 2 bases short, with 13 bases between. CDR1 and CDR2 from the germline V gene are MNHEY and SVGEGT. The CDR3 covers 15 residues. CDR3 protein: CASSYPAAGTYEQYF. The CDR3 bases are TGTGCCAGCAGTTACCCGGCCGCGGGAACCTACGAGCAGTACTTC.

In its sample, this clonotype was seen many times. The chain carries TRBV20-1 and TRBJ2-7; D gene unclear. V lost 2 bases to trimming and J lost 4 bases, with 21 bases between them. CDR3 length equals 16 residues. The V gene's germline CDR1 is DFQATT and CDR2 SNEGSKA (reference sequence). Here the CDR3 reads CSARPPTSRALYEQYF. The CDR3 bases are TGCAGTGCTAGACCACCCACCTCACGGGCTTTATACGAGCAGTACTTC.

This rearrangement joins TRBV20-1 to TRBJ2-5; no reliable D call. Per germline, CDR1 DFQATT and CDR2 SNEGSKA (reference sequence). This CDR3 has 13 amino acids. V was pared by 5 bases and J by 5 bases, with 15 bases between. The CDR3 nucleotides read TGCAGTGCTGATAAGGGTAGCCGGGAGACCCAGTACTTC. This sequence encodes CSADKGSRETQYF.

A few counts support this clonotype. V is TRBV28 and J is TRBJ2-7; weak D call: TRBD2 (6 bases). Looked up from germline, CDR1 is MDHEN and CDR2 is SYDVKM. V was cut by 3 bases and J by 6 bases, with 15 bases left in between. CDR3 length: 14 residues. CDR3 amino acids: CASSLLAGSGEQYF. CDR3 sequence (DNA): TGTGCCAGCAGTTTGTTGGCGGGGTCGGGCGAGCAGTACTTC.

Ten or more counts support this clonotype. The genes are TRBV5-1 and TRBJ1-4; TRBD1 matches at 7 bases. Germline trimming cut 7 bases from V and 8 bases from J; bases unmatched to any gene: 8. CDR1 SGHRS and CDR2 YFSETQ come from the germline V gene. The length of the CDR3 is 13 residues. For the CDR3, the DNA is TGCGCCAGCTCTGGACAGGAGGAGGAAAAACTGTTTTTT. This encodes CASSGQEEEKLFF.

This clonotype was found many times. The rearrangement uses TRBV20-1 and TRBJ2-2; TRBD1 matches at 11 bases. The germline V gene has CDR1 DFQATT and CDR2 SNEGSKA (reference sequence). This CDR3 region has 16 residues. J gave up 0 bases and V 6 bases, and 6 bases lay outside the gene matches. CDR3 nucleotides: TGCAGTGCCAAGGGGGGACAGGGGGCGAACACCGGGGAGCTGTTTTTT. Protein product: CSAKGGQGANTGELFF.

The table lists this clonotype with many counts. The chain links TRBV5-1 to TRBJ2-7; 9 bases agree with TRBD1. This CDR3 contains 14 residues. With V trimmed by 4 bases and J by 4 bases, 6 bases remained unmatched. Germline V CDR1 and CDR2: SGHRS, YFSETQ. CDR3 sequence: CASSPGQGGYEQYF. The CDR3 nucleotides read TGCGCCAGCAGCCCGGGACAGGGAGGGTACGAGCAGTACTTC.

The rearrangement uses TRBV6-2 or TRBV6-3 and TRBJ2-1; D possibly corresponds to TRBD2 (6 bases). The CDR3 has 15 amino acids. CDR1 MNHEY and CDR2 SVGEGT come from the germline V gene. The germline V and J ends were trimmed by 2 bases and 2 bases, with 10 bases remaining between them. CDR3 sequence (DNA): TGTGCCAGCAGTTACGGGTGGGAGGCCTACAATGAGCAGTTCTTC. Translation gives CASSYGWEAYNEQFF.

This clonotype came up many times. The CDR3 spells CASSLEGAVDIQYF. For the CDR3, the DNA is TGCGCCAGCAGCTTGGAAGGGGCGGTGGACATTCAGTACTTC. The genes are TRBV5-1 and TRBJ2-4; perhaps TRBD1 as D (5 bases). The CDR3 spans 14 residues. Trimming took 0 bases from V and 8 from J, leaving 12 bases between them. From germline, CDR1 is SGHRS and CDR2 YFSETQ.

This clonotype was seen ten or more times. The chain couples TRBV12-3 or TRBV12-4 to TRBJ1-1; D is ambiguous. Trimming took off 4 bases at V and 1 base at J, with 16 bases between the two ends. The CDR3 consists of 16 residues. The CDR3 sequence: CASSSVRGLPNTEAFF. CDR3 sequence (DNA): TGTGCCAGCAGTTCCGTCCGAGGACTCCCGAACACTGAAGCTTTCTTT.